The 6 T cell receptor beta chains in this list originate from one sample, sequenced in a study of blood T cell repertoires in COVID-19. Produced via immunoSEQ multiplex PCR; TCRdb's table is partial and in-frame only. Of roughly 240,000 clones listed, roughly 82% were seen once; the top ten hold 2% to 2.5%. The sample was peripheral blood. The receptor source for this set is a man between 35 and 55 years old who had recovered from COVID-19.

The chain combines TRBV27 with TRBJ2-5, with no clear D. The CDR3 is 14 residues long. V was shortened by 5 bases and J by 4 bases, with 14 bases between the two germline ends. CDR1 and CDR2 (germline): MNHEY, SMNVEV (reference sequence). This CDR3 reads CASSLTVSPETQYF. The CDR3 nucleotides read TGTGCCAGCAGTCTTACAGTTTCACCAGAGACCCAGTACTTC.

The chain links TRBV5-5 to TRBJ2-5; D may be TRBD1 (5 bases). CDR1 is SGHKS and CDR2 is YYEKEE in the germline V gene (reference sequence). The CDR3 totals 14 residues. With 1 base removed from V and 1 base from J, the gap between germline ends came to 8 bases. The CDR3 loop reads CASSLLQGQETQYF. The CDR3 region has the DNA TGTGCCAGCAGCTTGTTGCAGGGCCAAGAGACCCAGTACTTC. Filled out from reference TRBV5-5 and TRBJ2-5, the complete variable domain reads DAGVTQSPTHLIKTRGQQVTLRCSPISGHKSVSWYQQVLGQGPQFIFQYYEKEERGRGNFPDRFSARQFPNYSSELNVNALLLGDSALYLCASSLLQGQETQYFGPGTRLLVL.

J is TRBJ1-4 and V is TRBV10-3; unclear D gene. This CDR3 is built from 14 residues. Germline V gene sequence: CDR1 ENHRY, CDR2 SYGVKD. Trimming left V 0 bases short and J 4 bases short, with 6 bases between. The CDR3 loop reads CAISESLGNEKLFF. Here the CDR3 DNA reads TGTGCCATCAGTGAGTCGCTCGGTAATGAAAAACTGTTTTTT.

This clone was seen more than once but under ten times. V is TRBV15 and J is TRBJ1-2; D gene uncertain. Germline CDR1 is LNHNV and CDR2 is YYDKDF (reference sequence). The CDR3 covers 15 residues. Deletions cut 1 base from V and 3 bases from J, with 12 bases between. The CDR3 bases are TGTGCCACCAGCAGAGCCGGAGGCAGAGACTATGGCTACACCTTC. Translating gives CATSRAGGRDYGYTF.

This clone came up once. The chain has TRBV5-1 and TRBJ2-7; TRBD2 agrees at 13 bases. Trimming at V came to 4 bases and at J to 3 bases, leaving 4 bases not matched to a gene. The CDR3 runs to 15 residues. Germline CDR1 and CDR2: SGHRS and YFSETQ. The CDR3 DNA follows: TGCGCCAGCAGCCCTAGACTAGCGGGAGGCTACGAGCAGTACTTC. Amino acids: CASSPRLAGGYEQYF.

This clone was found once. CDR3 sequence reads: CASSFGQGRNTEAFF. CDR3 in DNA: TGTGCCAGCAGCTTCGGACAGGGGAGGAACACTGAAGCTTTCTTT. The chain recombines TRBV7-8 with TRBJ1-1; the match to TRBD1 covers 9 bases. The CDR3 sequence is 15 residues long. Germline CDR1 and CDR2: SGHVS and FQNEAQ. The ends lost 3 bases at V and 1 base at J; junction bases unmatched: 3.